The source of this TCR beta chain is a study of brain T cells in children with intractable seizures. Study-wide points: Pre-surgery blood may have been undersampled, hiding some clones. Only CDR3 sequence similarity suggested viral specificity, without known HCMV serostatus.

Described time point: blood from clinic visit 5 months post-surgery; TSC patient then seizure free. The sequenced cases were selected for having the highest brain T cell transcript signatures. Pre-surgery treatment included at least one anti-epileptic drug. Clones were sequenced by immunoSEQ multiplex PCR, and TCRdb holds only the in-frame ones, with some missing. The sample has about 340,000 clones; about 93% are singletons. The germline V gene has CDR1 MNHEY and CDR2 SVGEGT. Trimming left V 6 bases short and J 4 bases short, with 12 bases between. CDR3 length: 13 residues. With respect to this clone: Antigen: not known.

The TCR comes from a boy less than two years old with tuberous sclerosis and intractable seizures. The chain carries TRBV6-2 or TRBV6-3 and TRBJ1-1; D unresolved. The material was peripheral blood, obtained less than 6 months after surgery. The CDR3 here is CASSDELPTEAFF. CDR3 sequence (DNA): TGTGCCAGCAGCGATGAGCTGCCCACTGAAGCTTTCTTT.